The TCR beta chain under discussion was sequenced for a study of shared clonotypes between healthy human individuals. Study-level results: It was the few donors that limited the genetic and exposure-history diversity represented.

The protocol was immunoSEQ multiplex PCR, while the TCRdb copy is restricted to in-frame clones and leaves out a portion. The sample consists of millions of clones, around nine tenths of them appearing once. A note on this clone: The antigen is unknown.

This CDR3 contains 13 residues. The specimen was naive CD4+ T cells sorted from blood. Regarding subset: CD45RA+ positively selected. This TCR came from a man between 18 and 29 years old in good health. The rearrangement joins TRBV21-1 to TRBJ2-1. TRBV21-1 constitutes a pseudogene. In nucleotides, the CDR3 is TGTGCCAGCAGCAAAGTAGAAGGATTTGAGCAGTTCTTC. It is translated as CASSKVEGFEQFF.